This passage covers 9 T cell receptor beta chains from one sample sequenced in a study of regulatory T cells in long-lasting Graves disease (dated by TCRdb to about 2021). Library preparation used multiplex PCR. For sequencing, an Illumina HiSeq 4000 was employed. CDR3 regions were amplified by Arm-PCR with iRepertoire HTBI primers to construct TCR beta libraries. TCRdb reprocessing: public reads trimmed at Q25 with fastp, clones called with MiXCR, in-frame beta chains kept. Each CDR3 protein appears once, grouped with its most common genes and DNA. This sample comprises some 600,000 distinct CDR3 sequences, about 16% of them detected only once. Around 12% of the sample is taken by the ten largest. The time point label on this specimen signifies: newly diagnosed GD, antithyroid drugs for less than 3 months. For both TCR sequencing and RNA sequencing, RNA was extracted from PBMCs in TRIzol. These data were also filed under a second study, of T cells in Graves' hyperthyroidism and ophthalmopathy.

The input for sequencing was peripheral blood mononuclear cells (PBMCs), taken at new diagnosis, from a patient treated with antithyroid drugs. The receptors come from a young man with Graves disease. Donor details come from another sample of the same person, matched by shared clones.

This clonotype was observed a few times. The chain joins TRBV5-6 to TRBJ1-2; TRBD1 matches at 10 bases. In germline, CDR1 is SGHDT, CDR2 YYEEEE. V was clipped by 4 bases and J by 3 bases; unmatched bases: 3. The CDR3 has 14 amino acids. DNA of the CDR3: TGTGCCAGCAGCATGACAGGGGGCGACTATGGCTACACCTTC. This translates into CASSMTGGDYGYTF.

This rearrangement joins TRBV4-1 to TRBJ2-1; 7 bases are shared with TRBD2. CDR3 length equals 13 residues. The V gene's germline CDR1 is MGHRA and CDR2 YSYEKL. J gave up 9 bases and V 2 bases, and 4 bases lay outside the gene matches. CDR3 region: CASSQHRTSEQFF. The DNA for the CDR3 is TGCGCCAGCAGCCAACACCGGACTAGTGAGCAGTTCTTC.

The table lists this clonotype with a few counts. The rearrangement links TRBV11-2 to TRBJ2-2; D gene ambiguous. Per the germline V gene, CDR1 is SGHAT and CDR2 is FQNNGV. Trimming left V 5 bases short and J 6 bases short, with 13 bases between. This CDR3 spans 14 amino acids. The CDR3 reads CASSMRQRPGELFF. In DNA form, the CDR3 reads TGTGCCAGCAGCATGCGACAAAGGCCCGGGGAGCTGTTTTTT.

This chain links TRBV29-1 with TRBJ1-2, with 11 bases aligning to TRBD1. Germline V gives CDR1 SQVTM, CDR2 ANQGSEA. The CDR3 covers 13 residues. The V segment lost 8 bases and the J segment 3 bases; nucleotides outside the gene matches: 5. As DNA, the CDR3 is TGCAGCCTAAGGACAGGGGGCGACTATGGCTACACCTTC. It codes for CSLRTGGDYGYTF.

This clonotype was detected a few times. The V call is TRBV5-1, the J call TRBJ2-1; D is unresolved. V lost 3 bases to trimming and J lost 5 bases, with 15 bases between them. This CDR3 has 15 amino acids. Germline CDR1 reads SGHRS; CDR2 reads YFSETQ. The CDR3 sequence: CASSSDRRQNNEQFF. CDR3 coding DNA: TGCGCCAGCAGCTCGGACCGTAGACAAAACAATGAGCAGTTCTTC.

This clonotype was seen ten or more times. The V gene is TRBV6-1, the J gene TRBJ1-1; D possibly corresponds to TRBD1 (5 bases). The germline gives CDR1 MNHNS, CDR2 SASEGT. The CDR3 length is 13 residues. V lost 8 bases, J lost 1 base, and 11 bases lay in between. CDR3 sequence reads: CASCDGANTEAFF. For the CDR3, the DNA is TGTGCCAGCTGCGACGGGGCGAACACTGAAGCTTTCTTT.

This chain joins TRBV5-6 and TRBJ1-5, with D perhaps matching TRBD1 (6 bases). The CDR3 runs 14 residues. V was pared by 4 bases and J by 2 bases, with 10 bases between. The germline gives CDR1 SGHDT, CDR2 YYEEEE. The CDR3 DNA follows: TGTGCCAGCAGCCACAGGGAGGGCAATCAGCCCCAGCATTTT. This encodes CASSHREGNQPQHF.

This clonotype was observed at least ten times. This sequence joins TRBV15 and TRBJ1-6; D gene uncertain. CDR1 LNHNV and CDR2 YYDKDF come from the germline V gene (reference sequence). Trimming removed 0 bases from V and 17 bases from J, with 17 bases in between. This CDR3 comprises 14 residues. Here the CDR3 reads CATSRDRLTTMVHF. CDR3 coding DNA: TGTGCCACCAGCAGAGACCGTCTGACTACAATGGTCCACTTT.

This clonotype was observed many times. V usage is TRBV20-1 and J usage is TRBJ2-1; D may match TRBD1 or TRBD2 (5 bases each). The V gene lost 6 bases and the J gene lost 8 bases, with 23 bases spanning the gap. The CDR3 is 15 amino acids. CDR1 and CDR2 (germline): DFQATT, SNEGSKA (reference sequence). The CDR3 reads CSATGEPLLRDEQFF. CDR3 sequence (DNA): TGCAGTGCGACCGGGGAACCCTTACTCAGGGATGAGCAGTTCTTC.